These 5 T cell receptor beta chains originate from one sample sequenced in a study of T cell responses to AZD1222 COVID-19 vaccine. Clones were read by immunoSEQ multiplex PCR, and TCRdb kept only the in-frame ones, dropping some. The sample has roughly 33,000 clones; about 80% are singletons. The sequencing here drew on peripheral blood, taken 28 days after the second AZD1222 dose. These receptors all come from an adult who received the AZD1222 COVID-19 vaccine.

V usage is TRBV10-1 and J usage is TRBJ2-3; 7 bases align to TRBD1. The CDR3 has 14 residues. V was pared by 8 bases and J by 5 bases, with 10 bases of the junction left unmatched. Germline CDR1 is WNHNN and CDR2 is SYGVQD (reference sequence). The CDR3 sequence is CASGTASQEDTQYF. CDR3 DNA: TGCGCCAGCGGGACAGCGAGCCAAGAAGATACGCAGTATTTT.

The V and J genes are TRBV5-5 and TRBJ2-6; no clear D. This CDR3 spans 15 amino acids. Germline CDR1 reads SGHKS; CDR2 reads YYEKEE (reference sequence). V lost 1 base to trimming and J lost 3 bases, with 8 bases between them. This CDR3 reads CASSLLGNGANVLTF. CDR3 DNA: TGTGCCAGCAGCTTGTTAGGGAATGGGGCCAACGTCCTGACTTTC.

The chain is built from TRBV3-1 (or the pseudogene TRBV3-2) and TRBJ1-2; no definite D call. The V end was cut by 1 base, the J end by 2 bases, with 5 bases between. This CDR3 region has 13 residues. CDR1 and CDR2 (germline): LGHDT, YNNKEL (reference sequence). This chain's CDR3 is CASSQVQNYGYTF. The DNA for the CDR3 is TGTGCCAGCAGCCAAGTCCAGAACTATGGCTACACCTTC.

The sample holds one count of this clone. The chain uses TRBV7-2 and TRBJ1-1; TRBD1 matches at 8 bases. This CDR3 has 15 amino acids. Trimming took 5 bases from V and 0 from J; bases not matched to a gene: 5. Germline V CDR1 and CDR2: SGHTA, FQGNSA. CDR3 amino acids: CASSPYRGMNTEAFF. CDR3 DNA: TGTGCCAGCAGCCCATACAGGGGGATGAACACTGAAGCTTTCTTT.

The chain joins TRBV19 to TRBJ2-1; 9 bases map to TRBD2. Trimming took 9 bases from V and 0 from J; bases not matched to a gene: 6. The CDR3 loop spans 15 amino acids. In germline, CDR1 is LNHDA, CDR2 SQIVND (reference sequence). The CDR3 DNA reads as TGTGCCAGCGAAAGGACTAGCGACTCCTACAATGAGCAGTTCTTC. It translates to CASERTSDSYNEQFF.